This is a list of T cell receptor beta chains from one sample in a study of cytomegalovirus exposure and HLA in healthy donors. Profiling relied on immunoSEQ multiplex PCR, and the TCRdb table lists in-frame clones only, not all of them. This sample's clone table lists 75,000 to 85,000 clones. Sample: PBMCs. The origin of the receptors is a man in his fifties or sixties in good health and CMV-seronegative. The CDR3 runs from the conserved cysteine through the conserved F or W. The D gene is left open where the match is weak.

J	D	V	DNA	CDR3
TRBJ2-1	.	TRBV4-1	TGCGCCAGCAGCCAAAGCCGTAGCTCTGGGTACAATGAGCAGTTCTTC	CASSQSRSSGYNEQFF
TRBJ1-5	.	TRBV27	TGTGCCAGCAGTTTATTTAGCTGGGACAAAACAAGCAATCAGCCCCAGCATTTT	CASSLFSWDKTSNQPQHF
TRBJ1-1	.	TRBV5-5	TGTGCCAGCAGCTTGTACGAGAGTGAGGCTTTCTTT	CASSLYESEAFF
TRBJ1-2	TRBD1	TRBV18	TGTGCCAGCTCACCGGGACAGGGGAACTATGGCTACACCTTC	CASSPGQGNYGYTF
TRBJ2-7	.	TRBV7-2	TGTGCCAGCAGCCTTTCCGTCCCTACCTACGAGCAGTACTTC	CASSLSVPTYEQYF
TRBJ1-4	.	TRBV4-3	TGCGCCAGCAGCCAAGACGTCGCCAGGGGTAATGAAAAACTGTTTTTT	CASSQDVARGNEKLFF
TRBJ1-6	TRBD1	TRBV13	TGTGCCGGCAGCTTAGCAGGACAGGGAGCACCCCTCCACTTT	CAGSLAGQGAPLHF
TRBJ1-2	.	TRBV7-2	TGTGCCAGCAGCTCGCGTCCTTGGGGAGGTGGCTACACCTTC	CASSSRPWGGGYTF
TRBJ2-7	TRBD2	TRBV6-6	TGTACCAGCACCTACAGCGGGGCGTCCTACGAGCAGTACTTC	CTSTYSGASYEQYF
TRBJ1-4	.	TRBV15	TGTGCCACCAGCAGAGATACGACAGGCTCGAATGAAAAACTGTTTTTT	CATSRDTTGSNEKLFF
TRBJ2-1	.	TRBV5-4	TGTGCCAGCAGCCCGAGGGACACCTTAAGTTACAATGAGCAGTTCTTC	CASSPRDTLSYNEQFF
TRBJ1-4	.	TRBV5-1	TGCGCCAGCACCCGAGAATCTGGAACTAATGAAAAACTGTTTTTT	CASTRESGTNEKLFF
TRBJ2-7	.	TRBV28	TGTGCCAGCAGCGTAACAGGTTATCAGGGCTACGAGCAGTACTTC	CASSVTGYQGYEQYF
TRBJ2-1	TRBD2	TRBV7-8	TGTGCCAGCAGCTTAGACCCAGCGGGGGCCCCACCTCAGTTCTTC	CASSLDPAGAPPQFF
TRBJ2-1	TRBD1	TRBV5-4	TGTGCCAGCAACCTGGGGGACAGGTTCGGTGAGCAGTTCTTC	CASNLGDRFGEQFF
TRBJ2-7	TRBD2	TRBV10-3	TGTGCCATCAGTGCCGGGACTAGTTCCTACGAGCAGTACTTC	CAISAGTSSYEQYF
TRBJ1-3	.	TRBV29-1	TGCAGCGTTGTGACAGGAAACACCATATATTTT	CSVVTGNTIYF
TRBJ2-7	.	TRBV5-6	TGTGCCAGCAGGTCAGGGTACTCCTACGAGCAGTACTTC	CASRSGYSYEQYF
TRBJ2-5	TRBD2	TRBV4-2	TGTGCCAGCAGCCAAGCGTCATCTAGCGGGGGGGAGACCCAGTACTTC	CASSQASSSGGETQYF
TRBJ2-7	.	TRBV27	TGTGCCAGCAGTTCCTCAGACGAGCAGTACTTC	CASSSSDEQYF
TRBJ1-5	TRBD1	TRBV7-2	TGTGCCAGCAGTCGGACAGGGGGCTATAGCAATCAGCCCCAGCATTTT	CASSRTGGYSNQPQHF
TRBJ1-5	.	TRBV2	TGTGCCAGCAGCCAGGGGTTAAGCCAGCCCCAGCATTTT	CASSQGLSQPQHF
TRBJ1-3	TRBD1	TRBV6-6	TGTGCCAGCAGTCGTGGGACAGGGGGCCTAGGAAACACCATATATTTT	CASSRGTGGLGNTIYF
TRBJ2-7	.	TRBV13	TGTGCCAGCAGCTCTAACAGGAACGAGCAGTACTTC	CASSSNRNEQYF
TRBJ2-7	.	TRBV7-6	TGTGCCAGCAGCCCCGGGATACCATACGAGCAGTACTTC	CASSPGIPYEQYF
TRBJ2-1	TRBD2	TRBV19	TGTGCCAGTTCTCAACTAGCGGGGGGGCCCAATGAGCAGTTCTTC	CASSQLAGGPNEQFF
TRBJ2-7	TRBD2	TRBV7-8	TGTGCCAGCAGCTTAGCGCGGGGGGGCTCCTACGAGCAGTACTTC	CASSLARGGSYEQYF
TRBJ1-1	.	TRBV19	TGTGCCACGGGGGAATTGGGCACTGAAGCTTTCTTT	CATGELGTEAFF
TRBJ1-1	TRBD1	TRBV25-1	TGTGCCAGCAGTGCCATTGGGGGGACAGGGGAGTACACTGAAGCTTTCTTT	CASSAIGGTGEYTEAFF
TRBJ1-5	.	TRBV30	TGTGCCTGGAGTGGACAGAACAATCAGCCCCAGCATTTT	CAWSGQNNQPQHF
TRBJ1-1	TRBD1	TRBV7-3	TGTGCCAGCAGCTCCGGACAGGGGAACACTGAAGCTTTCTTT	CASSSGQGNTEAFF
TRBJ2-1	TRBD1	TRBV23-1	TGCGCCAGCGGGGACAGTACCTACAATGAGCAGTTCTTC	CASGDSTYNEQFF
TRBJ2-5	.	TRBV18	TGTGCCAGCTCACCACCTTTACCGGGGGAGTCGGAGACCCAGTACTTC	CASSPPLPGESETQYF
TRBJ1-1	.	TRBV27	TGTGCCAGCAGTTTATTCAGGTCGGGAGCGAACACTGAAGCTTTCTTT	CASSLFRSGANTEAFF
TRBJ1-1	.	TRBV11-1	TGTGCCAGCAGCCCAACAGAGATGAACACTGAAGCTTTCTTT	CASSPTEMNTEAFF
TRBJ1-5	.	TRBV5-1	TGCGCCAGCAGCTTGGTTCCAGGGTTTGGCAATCAGCCCCAGCATTTT	CASSLVPGFGNQPQHF
TRBJ1-2	TRBD1	TRBV6-5	TGTGCCAGCAGTTTAGGACAGGCCTTTAACTATGGCTACACCTTC	CASSLGQAFNYGYTF
TRBJ2-1	TRBD2	TRBV9	TGTGCCAGCAGCGTAGGGGGTAGCGGGGGGAATGAGCAGTTCTTC	CASSVGGSGGNEQFF
TRBJ2-3	.	TRBV6-5	TGTGCCAGCAGTTATAGGCGGTCCAAATCAACAGATACGCAGTATTTT	CASSYRRSKSTDTQYF
TRBJ1-6	TRBD1	TRBV6-1	TGTGCCAGCAGTGCCGACTCATGGACAGGGACGAGTTCTTCACCCCTCCACTTT	CASSADSWTGTSSSPLHF
TRBJ2-7	.	TRBV30	TGTGCCTGGAGACAGTACTACGAGCAGTACTTC	CAWRQYYEQYF